This T cell receptor (beta chain) was sequenced during a study of T cells after yellow fever vaccination. This CDR3 is 15 amino acids long. V gave up 3 bases and J gave up 2 bases; unmatched junction bases: 3. Germline values: CDR1 SGDLS, CDR2 YYNGEE. Using its own MiXCR run on the 5' RACE reads, TCRdb lists one record per CDR3 protein. This sample carries 110,000 or so distinct CDR3 sequences, around 7.2% of them seen once, and the ten largest clones take 2.5% to 3.5%. This clonotype was observed many times. Its antigen is not known. Study-level points and caveats: CD4 and CD8 compartments shared a small share of clonotypes, likely from convergent recombination. Primary-vaccination clones mostly resurfaced post-booster (about 95% CD4, roughly 87% CD8).

Material: CD4+ T cells sorted from PBMCs, obtained approximately 40 days after the first yellow fever vaccination. The origin of this receptor is a man between 18 and 35 years old who received the YFV17D yellow fever vaccine. This rearrangement joins TRBV9 to TRBJ2-1, with 9 bases fitting TRBD2. CDR3 nucleotide sequence: TGTGCCAGCAGCGCTGCTAGCGGGGCCTACAATGAGCAGTTCTTC. This codes for CASSAASGAYNEQFF. The whole variable domain, filled in from reference TRBV9 and TRBJ2-1, reads DSGVTQTPKHLITATGQRVTLRCSPRSGDLSVYWYQQSLDQGLQFLIQYYNGEERAKGNILERFSAQQFPDLHSELNLSSLELGDSALYFCASSAASGAYNEQFFGPGTRLTVL.